Listed below are T cell receptor beta chains from one sample, sequenced in a study of T-cell reconstitution after alpha-beta-depleted transplantation in children. Each CDR3 protein is one row after TCRdb ran MiXCR on the PCR reads. The sample lists some 600,000 distinct CDR3 sequences; 10% to 15% were seen once. Sequences were derived from PBMCs, mostly from graft donor cells, sampled 360 days after TCRalphabeta/CD19-depleted stem cell transplant. These receptors were collected from a male patient between 5 and 17 years old who had a stem cell transplant for acute myeloid leukemia, so the T cells may come from the graft donor. Both conserved end residues are part of each CDR3. Each record gives: V gene, D gene, clone size, J gene, CDR3 DNA, CDR3 protein. The D gene is left open where the match is weak. Size is omitted from some rows. Given values are once, few, many or a class for expanded clones.

V: TRBV4-2; D: TRBD2; size: once; J: TRBJ2-7; DNA: TGTGCCAGGAGCCCCGGGACTAGCGGGTCCTACGAGCAGTACTTC; CDR3: CARSPGTSGSYEQYF
V: TRBV7-8; D: .; size: few; J: TRBJ2-3; DNA: TGTGCCAGCAGCGTCGACTTCCCCACTGGCCCTCCGAGGCAGTATTTT; CDR3: CASSVDFPTGPPRQYF
V: TRBV6-2/TRBV6-3; D: .; size: .; J: TRBJ1-5; DNA: TGTGCCAGCAGTTACTCGGTCCTCGCGACAGCCAGCGGGTATAGCAATCAGCCCCAGCATTTT; CDR3: CASSYSVLATASGYSNQPQHF
V: TRBV2; D: TRBD2; size: many; J: TRBJ2-7; DNA: TGTGCCAGCAAAGGGGTGGGCGGGAGCCACGAGCAGTACTTC; CDR3: CASKGVGGSHEQYF
V: TRBV30; D: TRBD2; size: few; J: TRBJ2-3; DNA: TGTGCCTGGAGTCCGACGCCCCCGGGACTAGCGGAGCGGGGGACAGATACGCAGTATTTT; CDR3: CAWSPTPPGLAERGTDTQYF
V: TRBV4-3; D: .; size: few; J: TRBJ2-7; DNA: TGCGCCAGCAGCCAAGGGTTGGCTAGCGCCTACGAGCAGTACTTC; CDR3: CASSQGLASAYEQYF
V: TRBV3-1; D: .; size: .; J: TRBJ2-1; DNA: TGTGCCAGCAGCCAACCGACTAGGAGCTCCTACAATGAGCAGTTCTTC; CDR3: CASSQPTRSSYNEQFF
V: TRBV28; D: .; size: many; J: TRBJ1-1; DNA: TGTGCCAGCACCCCGACAGTGACCACTGAAGCTTTCTTT; CDR3: CASTPTVTTEAFF
V: TRBV7-9; D: .; size: few; J: TRBJ1-1; DNA: TGTGCCAGCAGCTTAATCCTAAGCACTGAAGCTTTCTTT; CDR3: CASSLILSTEAFF
V: TRBV28; D: .; size: many; J: TRBJ1-1; DNA: TGTGCCAGCAAATTTTGGGGGGGCATCGTCTTT; CDR3: CASKFWGGIVF
V: TRBV29-1; D: .; size: many; J: TRBJ2-5; DNA: TGCAGCGTTCGCGTTTCGGAGACCCAGTACTTC; CDR3: CSVRVSETQYF
V: TRBV29-1; D: .; size: .; J: TRBJ2-4; DNA: TGCAGCGTCGCTAGTAGGCCCAGCCTACTAGCCAAAAACATTCAGTACTTC; CDR3: CSVASRPSLLAKNIQYF
V: TRBV7-6; D: TRBD2; size: many; J: TRBJ2-1; DNA: TGTGCCAGCAGCCCGGGGGGGCTAGCGGACAATGAGCAGTTCTTC; CDR3: CASSPGGLADNEQFF
V: TRBV2; D: .; size: many; J: TRBJ2-7; DNA: TGTGCCAGCTCCAACTCCGGGACCACCTACGAGCAGTACTTC; CDR3: CASSNSGTTYEQYF
V: TRBV4-3; D: .; size: many; J: TRBJ1-1; DNA: TGCGCCAGCAGCCCAAACCCGGGGGGCACTGAAGCTTTCTTT; CDR3: CASSPNPGGTEAFF
V: TRBV5-1; D: .; size: few; J: TRBJ1-1; DNA: TGCGCCAGCAGCTTGGCACCGGGTCCAGTGAACACTGAAGCTTTCTTT; CDR3: CASSLAPGPVNTEAFF
V: TRBV7-6; D: TRBD2; size: many; J: TRBJ2-1; DNA: TGTGCCAGCAGCTTACTAGCGGGCGAGGTCAATGAGCAGTTCTTC; CDR3: CASSLLAGEVNEQFF
V: TRBV12-3/TRBV12-4; D: .; size: few; J: TRBJ1-3; DNA: TGTGCCAGCAGCCCTACGGGGGGTGGAAACACCATACATTTT; CDR3: CASSPTGGGNTIHF
V: TRBV6-5; D: TRBD2; size: many; J: TRBJ2-4; DNA: TGTGCCAGCAGTTACTCGCAGACTAGCGGAAACATTCAGTACTTC; CDR3: CASSYSQTSGNIQYF
V: TRBV7-2; D: TRBD2; size: .; J: TRBJ2-7; DNA: TGTGCCAGCAGCTTAAGGCGGGGGGATCTGGGCGAGCAGTACTTC; CDR3: CASSLRRGDLGEQYF
V: TRBV7-2; D: .; size: many; J: TRBJ2-7; DNA: TGTGCCAGCAGCTTAGCAGGGGGAAGAGTCTACGAGCAGTACTTC; CDR3: CASSLAGGRVYEQYF
V: TRBV20-1; D: .; size: few; J: TRBJ1-2; DNA: TGCAGTGCTAGGACGGCGAGCGTGGTCTATGGCTACACCTTC; CDR3: CSARTASVVYGYTF
V: TRBV3-1; D: TRBD2; size: few; J: TRBJ2-7; DNA: TGTGCCAGCAGCCAAGCAACTAGCGGGGCCGCCTACGAGCAGTACTTC; CDR3: CASSQATSGAAYEQYF
V: TRBV4-3; D: .; size: many; J: TRBJ1-2; DNA: TGCGCCAGCAGCCAAGGGCTGGGTCTGGGGTCTGGCTACACCTTC; CDR3: CASSQGLGLGSGYTF
V: TRBV6-2/TRBV6-3; D: TRBD1; size: .; J: TRBJ1-5; DNA: TGTGCCAGCAGTTACCCCACAGGGGGCAATCAGCCCCAGCATTTT; CDR3: CASSYPTGGNQPQHF
V: TRBV7-6; D: TRBD2; size: .; J: TRBJ2-3; DNA: TGTGCCAGCAGCTTAGCCGGGGGAGGGATGCTCGATACGCAGTATTTT; CDR3: CASSLAGGGMLDTQYF
V: TRBV11-2; D: .; size: few; J: TRBJ2-4; DNA: TGTGCCAGCAGCTTAGATAATTTTCGGGCGGACCTAGCCAAAAACATTCAGTACTTC; CDR3: CASSLDNFRADLAKNIQYF
V: TRBV5-1; D: .; size: many; J: TRBJ2-1; DNA: TGCGCCAGCAGGAGGCTCACTAGGGACGAGCAGTTCTTC; CDR3: CASRRLTRDEQFF
V: TRBV20-1; D: .; size: .; J: TRBJ2-7; DNA: TGCAGTGCTGAATCAGGGGAGCAGTACTTC; CDR3: CSAESGEQYF
V: TRBV7-8; D: .; size: .; J: TRBJ1-1; DNA: TGTGCCAGCAGCCCGGGCCTGATTCCTGAAGCTTTCTTT; CDR3: CASSPGLIPEAFF
V: TRBV20-1; D: .; size: .; J: TRBJ2-7; DNA: TGCAGTGCCTCCATAGCGGTCCTGCCCGAGCAGTACTTC; CDR3: CSASIAVLPEQYF
V: TRBV6-5; D: .; size: few; J: TRBJ2-5; DNA: TGTGCCAGCAGTTACTCACGATGGCAAGAGACCCAGTACTTC; CDR3: CASSYSRWQETQYF
V: TRBV15; D: .; size: .; J: TRBJ2-1; DNA: TGTGCCACCAGCAGTGTCGGGTACGTCAATGAGCAGTTCTTC; CDR3: CATSSVGYVNEQFF
V: TRBV5-1; D: TRBD2; size: .; J: TRBJ2-1; DNA: TGCGCCAGCAGCTTGGATATTAGCGGGATGAGGAATGAGCAGTTCTTC; CDR3: CASSLDISGMRNEQFF
V: TRBV29-1; D: TRBD1; size: few; J: TRBJ2-2; DNA: TGCAGCGCCGGACAGGGGAACGGCGGGGAGCTGTTTTTT; CDR3: CSAGQGNGGELFF
V: TRBV4-1; D: .; size: .; J: TRBJ1-3; DNA: TGCGCCAGCAGCCAAGATCACTACTTCTCTGGAAACACCATATATTTT; CDR3: CASSQDHYFSGNTIYF
V: TRBV2; D: .; size: .; J: TRBJ2-7; DNA: TGTGCCAGCAGGATCGTGGGGGGCTACGAGCAGTACTTC; CDR3: CASRIVGGYEQYF
V: TRBV4-3; D: .; size: few; J: TRBJ2-1; DNA: TGCGCCAGCAGCCAAGATTTGGCGGAAAGCTCCTACAATGAGCAGTTCTTC; CDR3: CASSQDLAESSYNEQFF
V: TRBV18; D: .; size: many; J: TRBJ1-5; DNA: TGTGCCAGCTCACCGAGCAGGGATCAGCCCCAGCATTTT; CDR3: CASSPSRDQPQHF
V: TRBV12-3/TRBV12-4; D: .; size: many; J: TRBJ2-7; DNA: TGTGCCAGCAGTTGGAGCCTGGATGTCGAGCAGTACTTC; CDR3: CASSWSLDVEQYF
V: TRBV18; D: .; size: few; J: TRBJ2-7; DNA: TGTGCCAGCTCACCAACAGGGAACGAGCAGTACTTC; CDR3: CASSPTGNEQYF
V: TRBV6-2/TRBV6-3; D: .; size: many; J: TRBJ2-1; DNA: TGTGCCAGCAGCTCCAGTGAGCAGTTCTTC; CDR3: CASSSSEQFF
V: TRBV12-3/TRBV12-4; D: .; size: .; J: TRBJ2-7; DNA: TGTGCCAGCAGTTTGCGGGGGCAGGGGGAGCAGTACTTC; CDR3: CASSLRGQGEQYF